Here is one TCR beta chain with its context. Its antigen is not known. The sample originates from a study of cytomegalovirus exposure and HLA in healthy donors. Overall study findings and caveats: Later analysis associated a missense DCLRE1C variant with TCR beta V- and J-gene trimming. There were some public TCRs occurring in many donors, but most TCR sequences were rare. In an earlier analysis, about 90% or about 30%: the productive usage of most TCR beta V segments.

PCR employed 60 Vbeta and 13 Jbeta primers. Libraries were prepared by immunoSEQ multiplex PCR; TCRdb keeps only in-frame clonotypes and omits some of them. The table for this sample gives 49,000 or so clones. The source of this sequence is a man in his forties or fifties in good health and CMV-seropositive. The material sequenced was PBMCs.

CDR3 protein: CASSPIFTSPRTDTQYF. CDR3 in DNA: TGTGCCAGCAGCCCAATCTTCACTAGCCCCCGTACAGATACGCAGTATTTT. This chain links TRBV2 with TRBJ2-3; maybe TRBD2 (6 bases). CDR1 is SNHLY and CDR2 is FYNNEI in the germline V gene. The ends were cut back, 6 bases at V and 3 bases at J, with 22 bases in the middle. CDR3 length: 17 amino acids. Full variable domain (rest looked up from reference TRBV2 and TRBJ2-3): EPEVTQTPSHQVTQMGQEVILRCVPISNHLYFYWYRQILGQKVEFLVSFYNNEISEKSEIFDDQFSVERPDGSNFTLKIRSTKLEDSAMYFCASSPIFTSPRTDTQYFGPGTRLTVL.